The TCR beta chain described here comes from a study of blood T cell repertoires in COVID-19. Study summary: The study drew acute and convalescent COVID-19 samples from the United States, Italy and Spain. Sample material is recorded as cDNA or gDNA derived from T cells, B-cell-depleted T cells, or PBMCs.

Per the original data handling: It was from reference gene primer amplification that nucleated cell counts were estimated. This table comes from immunoSEQ multiplex PCR, and its TCRdb copy is limited to in-frame clones, with some not included. V and J calls and clone size are given by that table; D and trimming were obtained from the DNA. The sample contains some 530,000 clones, 80% to 90% of which appear only once. Recovered status in Cohort 3 required two negative PCRs, clearance, or symptom resolution. Trimming stripped 5 bases from V and 4 bases from J, with 12 bases between. Germline lookup yields CDR1 SGHNT and CDR2 YYREEE (reference sequence). CDR3 length equals 13 residues.

The sequence was collected from a woman aged 60-70 years who had recovered from COVID-19. The rearrangement joins TRBV5-4 to TRBJ1-2; TRBD1 might be the D (5 bases). The sequencing input was PBMCs or T cells enriched from blood (not recorded which). DNA for the CDR3: TGTGCCAGCAGTTCTGACAGAAGCTATGGCTACACCTTC. Residues: CASSSDRSYGYTF.